This T cell receptor (beta chain) comes out of a study of T cell clonality in common variable immunodeficiency. This clone was observed at least ten times. The antigen remains unidentified. The read ends 3 residues before the CDR3 terminus; that terminus is restored from the germline J gene. Findings and caveats of the study: CVID subjects had higher TCRbeta clonality than healthy controls, most marked in about a third. CVID patient heterogeneity limited repertoire-clinical complication correlations.

The germline V gene encodes CDR1 MRHNA and CDR2 SNTAGT. The CDR3 is made up of 16 amino acids. Trimming removed 0 bases from V and 5 bases from J; junction bases left unmatched: 7. Patients and controls were mostly of Caucasian heritage. CVID and control samples used equivalent genomic DNA input. TCRdb's table, derived via immunoSEQ multiplex PCR, lists solely in-frame clones and lacks some. This sample carries 30,000 to 40,000 clones, none of them present only once. Sequencing used peripheral blood mononuclear cells. This sequence originates from a person aged 18 to 75 in good health. The J gene is TRBJ2-3, the V gene TRBV6-4; 8 nucleotides align to TRBD2. CDR3 DNA, as far as it was read: TGTGCCAGCAGTGACTCCGGGGGGGGGTCTGAAGATACG. Translation gives CASSDSGGGSEDT. The whole CDR3 sequence is CASSDSGGGSEDTQYF.